This T cell receptor beta chain came from a study of T-cell reconstitution after alpha-beta-depleted transplantation in children. This clonotype showed up many times. A TCRbeta library incorporating unique molecular identifiers was prepared. TCRdb re-analysed the PCR reads in MiXCR, keeping a single row per CDR3 protein. The sample shows about 200,000 distinct CDR3 sequences, approximately 7% of them seen only once. The CDR3 sequence is 13 residues long. The ends lost 3 bases at V and 6 bases at J; junction bases unmatched: 6. Germline V gene lookup returns CDR1 SQVTM and CDR2 ANQGSEA. The sample here was PBMCs, taken before TCRalphabeta/CD19-depleted stem cell transplant. J is TRBJ2-3 and V is TRBV29-1, with 7 nucleotides matching TRBD1. The receptor was derived from a boy under 10 years old with acute lymphoblastic leukemia, due to receive a stem cell transplant. CDR3 sequence: CSVDWKTGDTQYF. DNA of the CDR3: TGCAGCGTTGATTGGAAGACAGGGGATACGCAGTATTTT.